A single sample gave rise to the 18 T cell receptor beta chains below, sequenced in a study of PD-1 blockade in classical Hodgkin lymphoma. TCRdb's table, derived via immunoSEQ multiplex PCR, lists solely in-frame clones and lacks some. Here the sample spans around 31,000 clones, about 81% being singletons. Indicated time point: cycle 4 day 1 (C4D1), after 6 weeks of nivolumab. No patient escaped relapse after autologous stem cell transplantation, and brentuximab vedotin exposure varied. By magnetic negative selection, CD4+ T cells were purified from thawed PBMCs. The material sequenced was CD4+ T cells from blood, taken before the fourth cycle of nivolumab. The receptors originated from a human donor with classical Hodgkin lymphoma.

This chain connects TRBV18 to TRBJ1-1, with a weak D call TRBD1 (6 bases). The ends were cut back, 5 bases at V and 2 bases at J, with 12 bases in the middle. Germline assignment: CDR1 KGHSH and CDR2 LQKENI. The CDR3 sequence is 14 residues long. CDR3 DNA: TGTGCCAGCTCAGGACAGACAACAAACACTGAAGCTTTCTTT. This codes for CASSGQTTNTEAFF.

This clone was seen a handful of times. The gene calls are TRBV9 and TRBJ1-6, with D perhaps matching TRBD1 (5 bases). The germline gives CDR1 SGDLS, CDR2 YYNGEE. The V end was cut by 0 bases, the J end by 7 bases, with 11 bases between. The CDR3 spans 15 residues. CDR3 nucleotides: TGTGCCAGCAGCGTAGCGGGGACCCAAAATTCACCCCTCCACTTT. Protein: CASSVAGTQNSPLHF.

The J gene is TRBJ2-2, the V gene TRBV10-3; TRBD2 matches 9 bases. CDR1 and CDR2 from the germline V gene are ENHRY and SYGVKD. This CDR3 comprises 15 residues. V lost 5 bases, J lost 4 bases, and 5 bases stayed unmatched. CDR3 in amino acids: CAISLAGAFTGELFF. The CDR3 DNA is TGTGCCATCAGTTTAGCGGGGGCGTTCACCGGGGAGCTGTTTTTT.

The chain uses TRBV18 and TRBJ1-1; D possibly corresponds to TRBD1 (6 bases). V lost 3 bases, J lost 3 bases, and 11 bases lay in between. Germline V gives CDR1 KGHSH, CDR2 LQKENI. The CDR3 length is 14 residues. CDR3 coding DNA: TGTGCCAGCTCACCTCTTACAGGGTACACTGAAGCTTTCTTT. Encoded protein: CASSPLTGYTEAFF. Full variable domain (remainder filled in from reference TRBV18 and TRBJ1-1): NAGVMQNPRHLVRRRGQEARLRCSPMKGHSHVYWYRQLPEEGLKFMVYLQKENIIDESGMPKERFSAEFPKEGPSILRIQQVVRGDSAAYFCASSPLTGYTEAFFGQGTRLTVV.

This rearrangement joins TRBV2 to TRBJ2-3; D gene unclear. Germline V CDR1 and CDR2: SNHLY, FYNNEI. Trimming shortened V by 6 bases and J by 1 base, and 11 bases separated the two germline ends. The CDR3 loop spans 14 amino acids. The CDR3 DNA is TGTGCCAGCAGGCTGTCTTTCGGCACAGATACGCAGTATTTT. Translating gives CASRLSFGTDTQYF. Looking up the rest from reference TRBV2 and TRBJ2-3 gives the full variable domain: EPEVTQTPSHQVTQMGQEVILRCVPISNHLYFYWYRQILGQKVEFLVSFYNNEISEKSEIFDDQFSVERPDGSNFTLKIRSTKLEDSAMYFCASRLSFGTDTQYFGPGTRLTVL.

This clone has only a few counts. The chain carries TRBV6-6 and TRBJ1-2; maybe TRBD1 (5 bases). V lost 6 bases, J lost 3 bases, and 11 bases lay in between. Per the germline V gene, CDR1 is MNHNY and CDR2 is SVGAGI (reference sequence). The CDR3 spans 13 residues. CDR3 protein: CASSPQVHYGYTF. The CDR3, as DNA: TGTGCCAGCAGCCCACAGGTCCACTATGGCTACACCTTC.

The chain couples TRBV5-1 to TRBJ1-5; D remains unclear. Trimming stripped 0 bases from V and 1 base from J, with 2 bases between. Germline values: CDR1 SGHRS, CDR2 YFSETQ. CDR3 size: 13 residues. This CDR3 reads CASSLESNQPQHF. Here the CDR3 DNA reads TGCGCCAGCAGCTTGGAAAGCAATCAGCCCCAGCATTTT.

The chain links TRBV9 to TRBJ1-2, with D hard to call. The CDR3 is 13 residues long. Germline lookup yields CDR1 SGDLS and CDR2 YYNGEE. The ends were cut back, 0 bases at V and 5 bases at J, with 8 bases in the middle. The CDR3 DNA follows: TGTGCCAGCAGCGTAGATCGAGGATATGGCTACACCTTC. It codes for CASSVDRGYGYTF.

The CDR3: CASSQGKQPQHF. Written as DNA, the CDR3 is TGTGCCAGCAGCCAAGGGAAACAGCCCCAGCATTTT. The chain carries TRBV14 and TRBJ1-5; no firm D call. Germline CDR1 SGHDN, CDR2 FVKESK. The V end lost 1 base, the J end lost 7 bases, and 5 bases lay between the germline ends. The CDR3 is 12 amino acids.

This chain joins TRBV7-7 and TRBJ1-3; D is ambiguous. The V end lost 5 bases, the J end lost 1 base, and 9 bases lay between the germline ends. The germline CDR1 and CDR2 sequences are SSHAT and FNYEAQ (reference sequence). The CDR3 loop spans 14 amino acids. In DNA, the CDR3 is TGTGCCAGCAGCCCTGAGGATTCTGGAAACACCATATATTTT. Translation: CASSPEDSGNTIYF.

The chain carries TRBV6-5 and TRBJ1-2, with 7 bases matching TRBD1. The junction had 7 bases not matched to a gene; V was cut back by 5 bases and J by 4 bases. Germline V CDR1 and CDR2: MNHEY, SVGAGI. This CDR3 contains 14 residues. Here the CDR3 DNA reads TGTGCCAGCAGTCGTACCGGGACAGCCTATGGCTACACCTTC. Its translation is CASSRTGTAYGYTF.

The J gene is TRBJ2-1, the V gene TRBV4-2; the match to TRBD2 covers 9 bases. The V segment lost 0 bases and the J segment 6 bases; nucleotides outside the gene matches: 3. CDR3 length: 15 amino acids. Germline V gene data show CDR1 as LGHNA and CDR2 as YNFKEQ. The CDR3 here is CASSQERGGPNEQFF. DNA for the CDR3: TGTGCCAGCAGCCAAGAGCGGGGGGGCCCCAATGAGCAGTTCTTC.

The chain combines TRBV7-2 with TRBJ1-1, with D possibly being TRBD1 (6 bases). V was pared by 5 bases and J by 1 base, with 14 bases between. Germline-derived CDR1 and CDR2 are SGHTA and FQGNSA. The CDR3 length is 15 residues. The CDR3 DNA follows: TGTGCCAGCAGCCCACCCCCGACAGGGAACACTGAAGCTTTCTTT. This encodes CASSPPPTGNTEAFF.

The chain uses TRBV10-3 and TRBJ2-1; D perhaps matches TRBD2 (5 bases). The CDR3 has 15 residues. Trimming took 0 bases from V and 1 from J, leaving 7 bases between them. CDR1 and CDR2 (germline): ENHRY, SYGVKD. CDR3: CAISESGGSYNEQFF. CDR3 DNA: TGTGCCATCAGTGAGTCGGGCGGGTCCTACAATGAGCAGTTCTTC.

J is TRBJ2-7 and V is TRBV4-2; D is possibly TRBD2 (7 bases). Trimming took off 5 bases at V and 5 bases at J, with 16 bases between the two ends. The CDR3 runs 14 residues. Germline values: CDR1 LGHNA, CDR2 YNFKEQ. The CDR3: CASSLERGGHEQYF. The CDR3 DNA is TGTGCCAGCAGCTTGGAGAGGGGGGGCCACGAGCAGTACTTC.

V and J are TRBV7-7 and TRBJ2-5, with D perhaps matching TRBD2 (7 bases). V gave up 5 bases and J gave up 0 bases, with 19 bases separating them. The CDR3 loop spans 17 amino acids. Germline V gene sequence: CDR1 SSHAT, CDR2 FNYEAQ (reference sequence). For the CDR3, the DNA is TGTGCCAGCAGCCACACGGGGGGCGGGGCGTACCAAGAGACCCAGTACTTC. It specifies CASSHTGGGAYQETQYF.

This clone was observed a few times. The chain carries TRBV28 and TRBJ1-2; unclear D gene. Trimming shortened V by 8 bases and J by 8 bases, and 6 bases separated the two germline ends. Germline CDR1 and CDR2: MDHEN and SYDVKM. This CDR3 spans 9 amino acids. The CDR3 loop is CASGTGYTF. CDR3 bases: TGTGCCAGCGGTACGGGCTACACCTTC.

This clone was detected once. The CDR3 coding sequence is TGTGCCAGCAGCTCGCAAGGGACTTACAGGGGGGGGAACTATGGCTACACCTTC. Translating it yields CASSSQGTYRGGNYGYTF. This chain uses TRBV11-2 with TRBJ1-2, with 8 positions matching TRBD1. The V gene end was trimmed by 4 bases and the J gene end by 2 bases; junction bases not matched to a gene: 15. Germline assignment: CDR1 SGHAT and CDR2 FQNNGV. The CDR3 runs to 18 residues. Filled out from reference TRBV11-2 and TRBJ1-2, the complete variable domain reads EAGVAQSPRYKIIEKRQSVAFWCNPISGHATLYWYQQILGQGPKLLIQFQNNGVVDDSQLPKDRFSAERLKGVDSTLKIQPAKLEDSAVYLCASSSQGTYRGGNYGYTFGSGTRLTVV.